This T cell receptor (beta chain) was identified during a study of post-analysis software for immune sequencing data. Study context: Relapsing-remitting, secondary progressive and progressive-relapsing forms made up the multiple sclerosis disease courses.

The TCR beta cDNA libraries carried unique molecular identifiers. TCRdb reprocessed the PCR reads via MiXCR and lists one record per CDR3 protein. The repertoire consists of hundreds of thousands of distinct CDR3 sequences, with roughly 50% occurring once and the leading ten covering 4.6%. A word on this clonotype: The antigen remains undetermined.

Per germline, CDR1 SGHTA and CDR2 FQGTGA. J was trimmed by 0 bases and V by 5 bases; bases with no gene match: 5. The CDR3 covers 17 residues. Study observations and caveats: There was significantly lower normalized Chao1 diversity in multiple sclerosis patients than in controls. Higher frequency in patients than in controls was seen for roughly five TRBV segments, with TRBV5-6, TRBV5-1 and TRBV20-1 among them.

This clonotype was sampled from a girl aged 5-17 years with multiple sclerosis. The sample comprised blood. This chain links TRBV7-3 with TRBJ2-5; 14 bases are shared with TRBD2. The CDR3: CASSQGTSGGNQETQYF. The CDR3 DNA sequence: TGTGCCAGCAGCCAAGGGACTAGCGGGGGTAACCAAGAGACCCAGTACTTC.